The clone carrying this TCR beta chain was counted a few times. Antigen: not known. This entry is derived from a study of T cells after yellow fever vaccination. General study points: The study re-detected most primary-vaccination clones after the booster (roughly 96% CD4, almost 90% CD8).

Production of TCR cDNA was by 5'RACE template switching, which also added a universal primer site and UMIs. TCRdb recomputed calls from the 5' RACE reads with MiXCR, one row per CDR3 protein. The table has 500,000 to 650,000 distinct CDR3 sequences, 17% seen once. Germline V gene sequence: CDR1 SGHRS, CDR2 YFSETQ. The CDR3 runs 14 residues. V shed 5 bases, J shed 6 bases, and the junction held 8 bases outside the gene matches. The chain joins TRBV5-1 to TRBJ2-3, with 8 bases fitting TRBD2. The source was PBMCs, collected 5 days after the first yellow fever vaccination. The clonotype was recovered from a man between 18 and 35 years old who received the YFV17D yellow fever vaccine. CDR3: CASRERGSVDTQYF. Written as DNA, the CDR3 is TGCGCCAGCAGAGAGCGGGGGAGTGTGGATACGCAGTATTTT.